This TCR beta chain was observed in a study of CD8 T cells in ankylosing spondylitis. General study findings and limits: Significant enrichment of disease-linked clones was reported in matched ankylosing spondylitis synovial fluid. Fewer than ten highly homologous variants made up a TCR beta motif that seemed to typify ankylosing spondylitis blood.

A quantitative 5'-RACE method, one with molecular barcodes, was used to make TCR beta libraries. TCRdb analysed the 5' RACE reads with MiXCR anew, one entry per CDR3 protein. The data hold about 250,000 distinct CDR3 sequences, with 20% to 30% observed a single time. Germline V gene lookup returns CDR1 GTSNPN and CDR2 SVGIG (reference sequence). This CDR3 region has 11 residues. V was cut by 8 bases and J by 0 bases, with 8 bases left in between. A word on this clonotype: The antigen is not known.

This clonotype was sampled from a male donor with ankylosing spondylitis or in good health (not recorded which). The sample comprised blood, either unsorted or a sorted T cell fraction (not recorded which). V usage is TRBV30 and J usage is TRBJ2-7, with D possibly being TRBD1 (6 bases). The CDR3 coding sequence is TGTGCCAGGGGGTCCTCCTACGAGCAGTACTTC. Translated, it gives CARGSSYEQYF.